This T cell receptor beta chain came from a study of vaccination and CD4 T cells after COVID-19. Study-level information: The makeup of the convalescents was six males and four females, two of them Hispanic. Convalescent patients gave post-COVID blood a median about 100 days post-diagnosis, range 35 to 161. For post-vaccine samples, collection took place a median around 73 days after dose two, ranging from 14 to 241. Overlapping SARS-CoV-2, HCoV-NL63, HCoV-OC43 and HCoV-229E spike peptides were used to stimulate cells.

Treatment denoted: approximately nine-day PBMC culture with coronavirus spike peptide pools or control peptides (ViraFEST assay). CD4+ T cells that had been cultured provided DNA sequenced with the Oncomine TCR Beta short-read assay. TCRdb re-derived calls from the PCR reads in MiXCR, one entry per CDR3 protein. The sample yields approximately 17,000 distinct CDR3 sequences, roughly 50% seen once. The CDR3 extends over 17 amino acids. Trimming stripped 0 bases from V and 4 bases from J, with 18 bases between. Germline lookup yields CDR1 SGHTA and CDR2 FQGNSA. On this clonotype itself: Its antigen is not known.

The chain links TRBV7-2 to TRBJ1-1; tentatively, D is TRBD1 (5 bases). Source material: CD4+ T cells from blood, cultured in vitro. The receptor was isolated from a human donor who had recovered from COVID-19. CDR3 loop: CASSLAQGAGRGTEAFF. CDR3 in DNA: TGTGCCAGCAGCTTAGCGCAAGGGGCCGGGAGGGGCACTGAAGCTTTCTTT.